One sample yielded the 15 T cell receptor beta chains listed below, sequenced in a study of blood T cell repertoires in COVID-19. The method was immunoSEQ multiplex PCR; TCRdb's version includes in-frame clones alone and lacks a portion of them. The sample yields approximately 81,000 clones, 82% seen once. Sequenced material: peripheral blood. These receptors all stem from a human donor in a cohort sampled during active COVID-19.

The CDR3 DNA reads TGCGCCAGCAGCTTGTCCGGTCGCGAGACCCAGTACTTC. Amino acid sequence: CASSLSGRETQYF. V usage is TRBV5-1 and J usage is TRBJ2-5, with unresolved D. The CDR3 is 13 amino acids. V was clipped by 1 base and J by 5 bases, with 9 bases between them. Germline V CDR1 and CDR2: SGHRS, YFSETQ.

This chain joins TRBV2 and TRBJ1-2; no clear D. The CDR3 extends over 10 amino acids. Germline CDR1 is SNHLY and CDR2 is FYNNEI. Trimming took 7 bases from V and 11 from J, leaving 11 bases between them. CDR3 in amino acids: CASMTAVYTF. CDR3 nucleotide sequence: TGTGCCAGCATGACCGCGGTATACACCTTC.

V and J are TRBV7-8 and TRBJ1-2; 7 bases match TRBD1. Germline CDR1 reads SGHVS; CDR2 reads FQNEAQ. Trimming took 5 bases from V and 1 from J; bases not matched to a gene: 4. The CDR3 has 14 residues. The CDR3 sequence is CASSPGTVNYGYTF. CDR3 bases: TGTGCCAGCAGCCCCGGGACAGTTAACTATGGCTACACCTTC.

V and J are TRBV9 and TRBJ1-1; D is undetermined. CDR3 length: 14 residues. Germline lookup yields CDR1 SGDLS and CDR2 YYNGEE. V lost 1 base, J lost 5 bases, and 12 bases lay in between. CDR3: CASSVLDIETEAFF. For the CDR3, the DNA is TGTGCCAGCAGCGTATTAGACATCGAGACTGAAGCTTTCTTT.

For the CDR3, the DNA is TGTGCCAGCAGCCAAGCGGCGAGCAGGGGGCGTTGGAATGAGCAGTTCTTC. It specifies CASSQAASRGRWNEQFF. This chain joins TRBV4-2 and TRBJ2-1; 8 bases map to TRBD1. In germline, CDR1 is LGHNA, CDR2 YNFKEQ. V trimming: 1 base; J trimming: 7 bases; junction bases outside the gene matches: 12. This CDR3 contains 17 residues.

This chain links TRBV16 with TRBJ2-7, with 12 positions matching TRBD1. The J segment lost 3 bases and the V segment lost 4 bases, leaving 4 bases of the junction unmatched. The germline V gene has CDR1 KGHSY and CDR2 FQNENV. The CDR3 covers 15 residues. CDR3 in DNA: TGTGCCAGCAGCCGGGGACAGGGGGCCTACTACGAGCAGTACTTC. It translates to CASSRGQGAYYEQYF.

V usage is TRBV23-1 and J usage is TRBJ1-5; 12 bases line up with TRBD1. TRBV23-1 is classed as an ORF, of uncertain function. The CDR3 is 24 residues long. V was pared by 3 bases and J by 0 bases, with 24 bases of the junction left unmatched. CDR3 loop: CASSQAGTGGKAQIHPHSNQPQHF. CDR3 DNA sequence: TGCGCCAGCAGTCAGGCCGGGACAGGGGGCAAGGCCCAAATCCACCCTCATAGCAATCAGCCCCAGCATTTT.

The chain links TRBV14 to TRBJ2-7; weak D call: TRBD2 (7 bases). Germline loops: CDR1 SGHDN, CDR2 FVKESK. The CDR3 is made up of 18 amino acids. V was trimmed by 4 bases and J by 1 base, leaving 23 bases between them. The CDR3 nucleotides are TGTGCCAGCAGCCGAAGGGGGAGGGCGGGCACGGGTTCCTACGAGCAGTACTTC. Translation: CASSRRGRAGTGSYEQYF. Variable domain in full (rest from reference TRBV14 and TRBJ2-7): EAGVTQFPSHSVIEKGQTVTLRCDPISGHDNLYWYRRVMGKEIKFLLHFVKESKQDESGMPNNRFLAERTGGTYSTLKVQPAELEDSGVYFCASSRRGRAGTGSYEQYFGPGTRLTVT.

In its sample, this clone was seen a few times. This chain connects TRBV27 to TRBJ2-7, with 9 bases that match TRBD1. Germline V gene lookup returns CDR1 MNHEY and CDR2 SMNVEV (reference sequence). With 3 bases clipped from V and 7 bases from J, the junction kept 7 bases outside the gene matches. The CDR3 consists of 14 residues. The CDR3 region has the DNA TGTGCCAGCAGTTTCCGGGACAGGGTTGGAGAGCAGTACTTC. Protein: CASSFRDRVGEQYF.

CDR3 coding DNA: TGCGCCAGCAGCCAAGATCTCCTGGGAAACACCATATATTTT. Translation gives CASSQDLLGNTIYF. The chain has TRBV4-1 and TRBJ1-3; D is ambiguous. CDR3 length: 14 residues. Trimming pared 0 bases from V and 4 bases from J, leaving 7 bases between. The V gene's germline CDR1 is MGHRA and CDR2 YSYEKL.

This clone was counted only a few times. CDR3 in amino acids: CASSYERGNEQYF. As DNA, the CDR3 is TGTGCCAGCAGCTACGAGCGGGGAAACGAGCAGTACTTC. V usage is TRBV7-2 and J usage is TRBJ2-7, with TRBD2 matching over 7 bases. This CDR3 is built from 13 residues. J was trimmed by 5 bases and V by 4 bases; bases with no gene match: 5. The V gene's germline CDR1 is SGHTA and CDR2 FQGNSA.

This clone came up a few times. V usage is TRBV19 and J usage is TRBJ2-7; D may be TRBD1 (7 bases). V lost 2 bases to trimming and J lost 3 bases, with 14 bases between them. There are 15 residues in the CDR3. The germline V gene has CDR1 LNHDA and CDR2 SQIVND (reference sequence). The CDR3 loop is CASSILQGGIYEQYF. Written as DNA, the CDR3 is TGTGCCAGTAGTATACTGCAGGGGGGCATCTACGAGCAGTACTTC.

The V call is TRBV7-9, the J call TRBJ2-7, with D possibly TRBD1 on 6 matching bases. The CDR3 is 15 amino acids. Germline CDR1 is SEHNR and CDR2 is FQNEAQ (reference sequence). Trimming cost V 4 bases and J 0 bases, with 13 bases left between them. For the CDR3, the DNA is TGTGCCAGCAGCTCGGACAGCTTTAGCTCCTACGAGCAGTACTTC. Translation: CASSSDSFSSYEQYF.

V is TRBV7-2 and J is TRBJ1-3; possibly TRBD1 for D (6 bases). The CDR3 covers 14 residues. V was trimmed by 5 bases and J by 0 bases, leaving 8 bases between them. In germline, CDR1 is SGHTA, CDR2 FQGNSA. The CDR3 nucleotides are TGTGCCAGCAGCAGAGGGGGCTCTGGAAACACCATATATTTT. Its protein product is CASSRGGSGNTIYF.

CDR3 in amino acids: CATSRGQASSYNEQFF. CDR3 sequence (DNA): TGTGCCACCAGCAGAGGACAGGCGAGCTCCTACAATGAGCAGTTCTTC. The V and J genes are TRBV15 and TRBJ2-1; possible D gene TRBD1, 6 bases. Trimming removed 1 base from V and 0 bases from J, with 10 bases in between. The CDR3 loop spans 16 amino acids. Germline CDR1 reads LNHNV; CDR2 reads YYDKDF (reference sequence).